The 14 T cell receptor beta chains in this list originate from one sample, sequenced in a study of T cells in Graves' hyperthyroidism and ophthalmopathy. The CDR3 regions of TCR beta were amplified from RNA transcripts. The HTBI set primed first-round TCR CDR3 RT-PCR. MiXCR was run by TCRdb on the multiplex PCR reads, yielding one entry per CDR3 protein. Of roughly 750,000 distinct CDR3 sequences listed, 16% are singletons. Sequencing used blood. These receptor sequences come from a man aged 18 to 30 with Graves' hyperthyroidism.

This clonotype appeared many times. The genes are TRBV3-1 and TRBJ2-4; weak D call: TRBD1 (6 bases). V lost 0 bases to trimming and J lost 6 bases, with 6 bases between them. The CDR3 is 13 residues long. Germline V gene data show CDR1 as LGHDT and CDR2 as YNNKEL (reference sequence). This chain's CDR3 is CASSQETGNIQYF. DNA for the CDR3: TGTGCCAGCAGCCAAGAGACAGGAAACATTCAGTACTTC.

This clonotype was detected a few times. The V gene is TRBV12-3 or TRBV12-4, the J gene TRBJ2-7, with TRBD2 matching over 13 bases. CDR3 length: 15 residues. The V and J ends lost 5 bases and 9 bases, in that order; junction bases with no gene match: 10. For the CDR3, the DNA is TGTGCCAGCAGTCCAACCGGGACTAGCGGGAAGCCGCAGTACTTC. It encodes CASSPTGTSGKPQYF.

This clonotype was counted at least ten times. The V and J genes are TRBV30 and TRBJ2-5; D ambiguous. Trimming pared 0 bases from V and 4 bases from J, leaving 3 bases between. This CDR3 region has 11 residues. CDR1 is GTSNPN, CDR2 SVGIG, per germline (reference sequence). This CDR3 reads CAWSVLETQYF. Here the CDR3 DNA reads TGTGCCTGGAGTGTATTAGAGACCCAGTACTTC.

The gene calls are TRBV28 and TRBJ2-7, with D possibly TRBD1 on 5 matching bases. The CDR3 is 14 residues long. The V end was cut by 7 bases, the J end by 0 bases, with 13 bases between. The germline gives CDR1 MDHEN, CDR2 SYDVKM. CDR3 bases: TGTGCCAGCACCCGGACACCCAACTCCTACGAGCAGTACTTC. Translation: CASTRTPNSYEQYF.

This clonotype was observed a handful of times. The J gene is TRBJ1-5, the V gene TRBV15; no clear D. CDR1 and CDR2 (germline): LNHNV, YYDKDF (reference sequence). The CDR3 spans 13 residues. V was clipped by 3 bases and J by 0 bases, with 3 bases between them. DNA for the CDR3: TGTGCCACCAGCAGTTATAGCAATCAGCCCCAGCATTTT. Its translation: CATSSYSNQPQHF. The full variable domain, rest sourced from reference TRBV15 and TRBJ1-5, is DAMVIQNPRYQVTQFGKPVTLSCSQTLNHNVMYWYQQKSSQAPKLLFHYYDKDFNNEADTPDNFQSRRPNTSFCFLDIRSPGLGDTAMYLCATSSYSNQPQHFGDGTRLSIL.

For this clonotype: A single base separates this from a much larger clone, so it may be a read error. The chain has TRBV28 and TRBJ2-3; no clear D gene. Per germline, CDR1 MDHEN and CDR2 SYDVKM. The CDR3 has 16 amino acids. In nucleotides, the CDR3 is TGTGCCAGCGGTTTAGGGCAGGCCCCTAGCACAGATACGCAGTATTTT. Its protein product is CASGLGQAPSTDTQYF.

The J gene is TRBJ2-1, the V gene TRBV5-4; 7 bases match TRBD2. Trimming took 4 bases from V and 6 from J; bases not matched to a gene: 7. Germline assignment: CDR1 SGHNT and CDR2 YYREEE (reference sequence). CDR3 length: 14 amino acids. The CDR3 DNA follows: TGTGCCAGCAGCGGGGGGGACTTTCTCAATGAGCAGTTCTTC. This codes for CASSGGDFLNEQFF. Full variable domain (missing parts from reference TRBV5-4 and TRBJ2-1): ETGVTQSPTHLIKTRGQQVTLRCSSQSGHNTVSWYQQALGQGPQFIFQYYREEENGRGNFPPRFSGLQFPNYSSELNVNALELDDSALYLCASSGGDFLNEQFFGPGTRLTVL.

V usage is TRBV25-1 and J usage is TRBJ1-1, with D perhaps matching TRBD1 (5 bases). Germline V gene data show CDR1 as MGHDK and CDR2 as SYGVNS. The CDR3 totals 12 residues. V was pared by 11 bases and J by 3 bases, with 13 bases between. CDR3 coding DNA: TGTGCCGCCGCCCAGGGCGACACTGAAGCTTTCTTT. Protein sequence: CAAAQGDTEAFF.

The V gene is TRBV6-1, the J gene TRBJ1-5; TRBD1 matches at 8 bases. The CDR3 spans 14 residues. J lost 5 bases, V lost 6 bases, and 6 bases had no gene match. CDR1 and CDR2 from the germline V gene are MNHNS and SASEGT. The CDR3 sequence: CASSNGQGDQPQHF. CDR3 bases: TGTGCCAGCAGCAATGGACAGGGTGATCAGCCCCAGCATTTT.

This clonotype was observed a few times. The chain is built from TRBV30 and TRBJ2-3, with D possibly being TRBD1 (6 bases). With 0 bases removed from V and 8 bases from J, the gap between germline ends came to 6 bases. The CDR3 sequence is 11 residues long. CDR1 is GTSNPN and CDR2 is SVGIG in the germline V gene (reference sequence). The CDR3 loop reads CAWSVQGTQYF. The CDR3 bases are TGTGCCTGGAGTGTACAGGGTACGCAGTATTTT.

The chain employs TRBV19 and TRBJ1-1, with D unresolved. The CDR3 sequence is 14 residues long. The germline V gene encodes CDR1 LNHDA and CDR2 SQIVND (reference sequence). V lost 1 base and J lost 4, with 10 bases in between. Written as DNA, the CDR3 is TGTGCCAGTAGTATAGTAGGCAGCGGCACTGAAGCTTTCTTT. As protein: CASSIVGSGTEAFF.

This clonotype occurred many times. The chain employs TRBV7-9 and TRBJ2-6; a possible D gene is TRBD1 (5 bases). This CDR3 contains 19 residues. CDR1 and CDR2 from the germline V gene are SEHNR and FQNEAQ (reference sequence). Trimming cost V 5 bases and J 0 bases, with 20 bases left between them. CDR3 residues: CASSPQAGTDGSGANVLTF. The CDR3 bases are TGTGCCAGCAGCCCACAGGCAGGTACCGACGGCTCTGGGGCCAACGTCCTGACTTTC.

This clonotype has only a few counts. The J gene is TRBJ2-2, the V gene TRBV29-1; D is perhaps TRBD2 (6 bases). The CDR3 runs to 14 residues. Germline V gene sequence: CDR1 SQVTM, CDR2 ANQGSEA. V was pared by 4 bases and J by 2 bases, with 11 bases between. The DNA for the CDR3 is TGCAGCGTTGGGGAGGAGAAAAACACCGGGGAGCTGTTTTTT. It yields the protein CSVGEEKNTGELFF.

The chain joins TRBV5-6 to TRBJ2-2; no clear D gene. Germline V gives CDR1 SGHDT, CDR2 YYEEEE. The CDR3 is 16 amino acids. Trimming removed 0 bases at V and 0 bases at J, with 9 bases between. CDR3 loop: CASSLGPAANTGELFF. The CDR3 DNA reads TGTGCCAGCAGCTTGGGACCTGCGGCGAACACCGGGGAGCTGTTTTTT.